This entry concerns a single TCR beta chain. The target antigen is unknown. This CDR3 contains 16 residues. Trimming removed 1 base at V and 5 bases at J, with 14 bases between. The germline V gene has CDR1 KGHSH and CDR2 LQKENI. Clones were sequenced by immunoSEQ multiplex PCR, and TCRdb holds only the in-frame ones, with some missing. The table lists about 120,000 clones, over 75% of them singletons. The data stem from a study of T cell responses to AZD1222 COVID-19 vaccine. Study-wide findings and caveats: Within unmutated variant regions lay the reported targets of nearly half of spike-specific TCRs. Spike-spanning, vaccine-associated CD4 TCRs were dominant at 160-218 and 743-854. Scientists sampled the repertoires only once the peak T cell response had passed. Spike-specific TCR breadth and depth grew following two AZD1222 doses.

This TCR derives from an adult in good health. This material consisted of peripheral blood, taken on day 0 of AZD1222 vaccination. This chain uses TRBV18 with TRBJ1-4, with D unresolved. The CDR3 nucleotides are TGTGCCAGCTCACCACACGCGGGCCTTCTGAATGAAAAACTGTTTTTT. Protein product: CASSPHAGLLNEKLFF.